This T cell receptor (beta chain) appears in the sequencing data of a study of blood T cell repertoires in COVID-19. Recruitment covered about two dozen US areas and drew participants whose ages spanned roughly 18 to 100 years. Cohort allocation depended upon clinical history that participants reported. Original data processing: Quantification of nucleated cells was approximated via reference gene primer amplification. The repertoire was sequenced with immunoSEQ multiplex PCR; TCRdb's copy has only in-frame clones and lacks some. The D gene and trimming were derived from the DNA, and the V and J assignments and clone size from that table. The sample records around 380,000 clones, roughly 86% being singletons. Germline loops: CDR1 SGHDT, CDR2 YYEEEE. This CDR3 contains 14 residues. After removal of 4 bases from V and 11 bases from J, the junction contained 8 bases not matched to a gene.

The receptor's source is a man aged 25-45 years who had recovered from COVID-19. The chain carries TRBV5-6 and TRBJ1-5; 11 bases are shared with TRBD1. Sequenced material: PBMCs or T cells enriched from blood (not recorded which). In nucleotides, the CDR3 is TGTGCCAGCAGCCCGGGACAGGGGGTCACGGCCCAGCATTTT. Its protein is CASSPGQGVTAQHF.